This T cell receptor beta chain appears in the sequencing data of a study of T cell repertoires in cytomegalovirus infection. TCRdb passed the reads through MiXCR, listing each CDR3 protein once. The data contain about a million distinct CDR3 sequences, roughly 30% of them seen just once; the ten biggest clones take up roughly 13%. There are 14 residues in the CDR3. Germline-derived CDR1 and CDR2 are SQVTM and ANQGSEA. V was cut by 0 bases and J by 4 bases, with 10 bases left in between. Regarding this clonotype: What it recognizes is unknown.

The starting material was cultured CD8+ T cells from PBMCs, obtained from culture after CMV antigen stimulation. This chain connects TRBV29-1 to TRBJ2-1; D unresolved. The TCR sequence derives from a human donor in good health (CMV status not recorded). Some clones in this sample may be carry-over from other donors' samples. CDR3 sequence: CSVEDRQVYNEQFF. DNA of the CDR3: TGCAGCGTTGAAGATCGCCAGGTGTACAATGAGCAGTTCTTC.